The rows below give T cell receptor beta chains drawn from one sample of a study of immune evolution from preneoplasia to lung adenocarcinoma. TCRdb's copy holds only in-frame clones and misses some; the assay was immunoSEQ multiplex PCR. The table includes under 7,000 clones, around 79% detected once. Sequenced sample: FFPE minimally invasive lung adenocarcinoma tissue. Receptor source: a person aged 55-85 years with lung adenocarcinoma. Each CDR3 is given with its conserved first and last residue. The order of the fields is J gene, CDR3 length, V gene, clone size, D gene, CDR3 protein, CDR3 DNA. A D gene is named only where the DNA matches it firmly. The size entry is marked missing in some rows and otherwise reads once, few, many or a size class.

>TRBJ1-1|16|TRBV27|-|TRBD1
CASSLLGGRGLTEAFF
TGTGCCAGCAGTTTATTAGGCGGCAGGGGGCTCACTGAAGCTTTCTTT
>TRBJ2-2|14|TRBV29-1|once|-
CSVGTGTHTGELFF
TGCAGCGTTGGAACCGGGACACATACCGGGGAGCTGTTTTTT
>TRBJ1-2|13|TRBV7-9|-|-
CASSLPGNYGYTF
TGTGCCAGCAGCTTACCTGGGAACTATGGCTACACCTTC
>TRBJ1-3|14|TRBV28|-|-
CASTPGATRNTIYF
TGTGCCAGCACCCCAGGGGCTACTAGAAACACCATATATTTT
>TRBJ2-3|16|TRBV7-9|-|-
CASRTGGPLSTDTQYF
TGTGCCAGCAGAACCGGGGGGCCCCTCAGTACAGATACGCAGTATTTT
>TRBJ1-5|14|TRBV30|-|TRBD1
CAWSGGTVGQPQHF
TGTGCCTGGAGTGGAGGGACAGTAGGACAGCCCCAGCATTTT
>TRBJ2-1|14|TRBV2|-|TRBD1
CASREQGIYNEQFF
TGTGCCAGCAGGGAACAGGGGATTTACAATGAGCAGTTCTTC
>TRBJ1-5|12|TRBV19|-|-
CASSISGSPQHF
TGTGCCAGTAGTATCTCAGGCTCGCCCCAGCATTTT
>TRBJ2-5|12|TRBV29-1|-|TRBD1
CSARQGQETQYF
TGCAGCGCCAGACAGGGCCAAGAGACCCAGTACTTC
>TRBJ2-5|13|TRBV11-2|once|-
CASSFGLQETQYF
TGTGCCAGCAGCTTTGGACTCCAAGAGACCCAGTACTTC
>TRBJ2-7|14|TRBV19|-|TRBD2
CASSQLADGLGQYF
TGTGCCAGTAGCCAACTAGCGGATGGTCTCGGGCAGTACTTC
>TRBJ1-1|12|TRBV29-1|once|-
CSVWGTNTEAFF
TGCAGCGTTTGGGGGACGAACACTGAAGCTTTCTTT
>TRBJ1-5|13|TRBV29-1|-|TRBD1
CSVRSGGGQPQHF
TGCAGCGTAAGATCAGGGGGCGGTCAGCCCCAGCATTTT
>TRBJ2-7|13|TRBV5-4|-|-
CASSLAGVHEQYF
TGTGCCAGCAGCTTGGCAGGGGTCCACGAGCAGTACTTC
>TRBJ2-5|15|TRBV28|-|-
CASRGAAVFQETQYF
TGTGCCAGCCGGGGAGCAGCCGTTTTCCAAGAGACCCAGTACTTC
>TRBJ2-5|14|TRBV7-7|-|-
CASSAGTRQETQYF
TGTGCTAGCAGCGCCGGGACACGCCAAGAGACCCAGTACTTC
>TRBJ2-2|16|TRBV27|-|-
CASSLSARANTGELFF
TGTGCCAGCAGTTTATCGGCAAGGGCGAACACCGGGGAGCTGTTTTTT
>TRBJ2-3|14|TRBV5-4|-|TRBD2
CASSLGAGADTQYF
TGTGCCAGCAGCTTAGGAGCGGGGGCAGATACGCAGTATTTT
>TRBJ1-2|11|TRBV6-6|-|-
CASRTFREHTF
TGTGCCAGCAGGACATTCAGGGAACACACCTTC
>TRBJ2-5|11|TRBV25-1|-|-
CASTEGRWWDF
TGTGCCAGCACTGAAGGCCGTTGGTGGGACTTC
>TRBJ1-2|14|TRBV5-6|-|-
CASSLGAPNYGYTF
TGTGCCAGCAGCTTGGGTGCACCTAACTATGGCTACACCTTC
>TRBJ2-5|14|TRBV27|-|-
CASSAGTLQETQYF
TGTGCCAGCAGTGCCGGGACACTTCAAGAGACCCAGTACTTC